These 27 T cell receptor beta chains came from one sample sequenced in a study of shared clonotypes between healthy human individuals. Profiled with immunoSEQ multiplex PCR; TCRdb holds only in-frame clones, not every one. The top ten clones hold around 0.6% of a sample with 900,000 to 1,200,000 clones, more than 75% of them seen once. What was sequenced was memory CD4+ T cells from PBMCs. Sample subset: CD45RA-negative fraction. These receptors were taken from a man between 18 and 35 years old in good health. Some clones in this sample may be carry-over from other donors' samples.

CDR3: CASRGGTTNEKLFF. The CDR3 region has the DNA TGCGCCAGCAGGGGGGGGACAACTAATGAAAAACTGTTTTTT. The gene calls are TRBV5-1 and TRBJ1-4; a weak D match, TRBD1 (5 bases). The CDR3 length is 14 residues. Trimming removed 5 bases at V and 0 bases at J, with 8 bases between. Germline V gene sequence: CDR1 SGHRS, CDR2 YFSETQ.

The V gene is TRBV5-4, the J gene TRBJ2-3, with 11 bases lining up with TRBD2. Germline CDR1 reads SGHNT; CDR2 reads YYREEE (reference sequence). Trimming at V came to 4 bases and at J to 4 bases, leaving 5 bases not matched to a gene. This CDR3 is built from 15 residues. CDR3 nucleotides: TGTGCCAGCAGCCACACTAGCGGGAGCCCAGATACGCAGTATTTT. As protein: CASSHTSGSPDTQYF.

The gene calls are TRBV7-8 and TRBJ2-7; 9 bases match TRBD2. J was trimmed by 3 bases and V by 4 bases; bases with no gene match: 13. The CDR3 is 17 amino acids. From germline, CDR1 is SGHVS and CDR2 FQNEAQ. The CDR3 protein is CASSSQSGTSSYYEQYF. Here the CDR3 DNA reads TGTGCCAGCAGCTCGCAGTCCGGGACTAGCAGTTACTACGAGCAGTACTTC.

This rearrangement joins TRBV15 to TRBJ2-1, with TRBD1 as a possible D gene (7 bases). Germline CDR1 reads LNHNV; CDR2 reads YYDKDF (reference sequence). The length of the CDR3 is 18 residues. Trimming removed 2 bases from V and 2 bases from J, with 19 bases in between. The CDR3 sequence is CATSRSGGMGQPYNEQFF. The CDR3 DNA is TGTGCCACCAGCAGATCCGGAGGGATGGGACAGCCCTACAATGAGCAGTTCTTC.

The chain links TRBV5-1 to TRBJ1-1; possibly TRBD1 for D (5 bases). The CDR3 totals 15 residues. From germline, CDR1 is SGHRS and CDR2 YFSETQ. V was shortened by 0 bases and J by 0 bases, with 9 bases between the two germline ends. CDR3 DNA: TGCGCCAGCAGCTTGGCGGGGGGAGTGAACACTGAAGCTTTCTTT. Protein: CASSLAGGVNTEAFF.

In DNA form, the CDR3 reads TGTGCCAGCAGCTATCGGGTCAGGGACACTGAAGCTTTCTTT. Its translation is CASSYRVRDTEAFF. The chain has TRBV5-4 and TRBJ1-1, with a possible D match to TRBD1 (5 bases). CDR3 length: 14 amino acids. Germline V gene sequence: CDR1 SGHNT, CDR2 YYREEE (reference sequence). With 3 bases removed from V and 3 bases from J, the gap between germline ends came to 12 bases.

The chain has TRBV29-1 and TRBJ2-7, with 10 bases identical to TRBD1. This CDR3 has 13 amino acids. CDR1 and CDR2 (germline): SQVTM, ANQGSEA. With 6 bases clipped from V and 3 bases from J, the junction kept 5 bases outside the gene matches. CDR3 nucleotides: TGCAGCGTGTTGGGACAGGGGCTCTACGAGCAGTACTTC. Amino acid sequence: CSVLGQGLYEQYF.

The CDR3 DNA reads as TGTGCCAGTAGTAGAGGGACAGGGGGTTCCTACGAGCAGTACTTC. Its protein product is CASSRGTGGSYEQYF. The V and J genes are TRBV19 and TRBJ2-7; TRBD1 agrees at 11 bases. CDR3 length: 15 amino acids. Losses at the gene ends were 4 bases for V and 1 base for J; bases not matched to a gene: 3. Germline CDR1 is LNHDA and CDR2 is SQIVND (reference sequence).

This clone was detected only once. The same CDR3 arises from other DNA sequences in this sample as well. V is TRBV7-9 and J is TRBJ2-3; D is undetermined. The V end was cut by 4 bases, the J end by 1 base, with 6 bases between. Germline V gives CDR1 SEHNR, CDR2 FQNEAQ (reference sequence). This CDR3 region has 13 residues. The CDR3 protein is CASSSSGTDTQYF. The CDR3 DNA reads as TGTGCCAGCAGCTCATCCGGCACAGATACGCAGTATTTT.

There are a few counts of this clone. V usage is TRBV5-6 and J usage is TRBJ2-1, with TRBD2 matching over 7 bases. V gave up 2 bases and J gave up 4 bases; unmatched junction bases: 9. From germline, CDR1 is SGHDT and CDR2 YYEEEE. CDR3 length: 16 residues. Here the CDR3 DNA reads TGTGCCAGCAGCTTCTTCTCACTAGCGTATTACAATGAGCAGTTCTTC. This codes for CASSFFSLAYYNEQFF.

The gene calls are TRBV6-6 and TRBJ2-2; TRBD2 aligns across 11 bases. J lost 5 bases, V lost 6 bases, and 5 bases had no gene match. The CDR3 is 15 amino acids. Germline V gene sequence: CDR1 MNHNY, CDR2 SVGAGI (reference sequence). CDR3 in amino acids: CASSQLAGGTGELFF. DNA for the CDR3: TGTGCCAGCAGCCAGCTAGCGGGAGGTACCGGGGAGCTGTTTTTT.

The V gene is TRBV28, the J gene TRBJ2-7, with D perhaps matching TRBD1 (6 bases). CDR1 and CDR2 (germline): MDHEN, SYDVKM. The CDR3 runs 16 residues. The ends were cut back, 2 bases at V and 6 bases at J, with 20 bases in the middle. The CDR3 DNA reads TGTGCCAGCAGTTTACGGAGTGCAGGGGTTTTCTCCGAGCAGTACTTC. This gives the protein CASSLRSAGVFSEQYF. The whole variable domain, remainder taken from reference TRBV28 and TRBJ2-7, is DVKVTQSSRYLVKRTGEKVFLECVQDMDHENMFWYRQDPGLGLRLIYFSYDVKMKEKGDIPEGYSVSREKKERFSLILESASTNQTSMYLCASSLRSAGVFSEQYFGPGTRLTVT.

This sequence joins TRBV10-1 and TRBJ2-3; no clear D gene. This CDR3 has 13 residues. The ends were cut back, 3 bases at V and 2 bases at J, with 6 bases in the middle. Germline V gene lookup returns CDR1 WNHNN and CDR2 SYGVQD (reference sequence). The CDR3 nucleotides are TGCGCCAGCAGTGAAAGGGCCACAGATACGCAGTATTTT. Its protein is CASSERATDTQYF.

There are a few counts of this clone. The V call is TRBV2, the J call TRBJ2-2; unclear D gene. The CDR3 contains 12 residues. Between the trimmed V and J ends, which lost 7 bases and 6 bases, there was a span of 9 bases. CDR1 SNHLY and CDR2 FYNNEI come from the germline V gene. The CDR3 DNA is TGTGCCAGCAATTCACTGCCCGGGGAGCTGTTTTTT. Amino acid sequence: CASNSLPGELFF.

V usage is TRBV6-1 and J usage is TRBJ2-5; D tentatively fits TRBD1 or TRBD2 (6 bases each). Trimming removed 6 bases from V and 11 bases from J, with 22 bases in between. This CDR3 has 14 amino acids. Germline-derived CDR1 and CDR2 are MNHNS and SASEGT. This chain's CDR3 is CASRPPPSEGGQYF. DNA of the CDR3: TGTGCCAGCAGACCCCCCCCATCTGAGGGGGGTCAGTACTTC.

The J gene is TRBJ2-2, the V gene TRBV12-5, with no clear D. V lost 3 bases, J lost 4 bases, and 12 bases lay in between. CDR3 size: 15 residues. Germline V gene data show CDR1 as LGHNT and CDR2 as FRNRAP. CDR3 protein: CASGFSTSPTGELFF. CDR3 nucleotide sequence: TGTGCTAGTGGTTTTTCTACATCCCCCACCGGGGAGCTGTTTTTT.

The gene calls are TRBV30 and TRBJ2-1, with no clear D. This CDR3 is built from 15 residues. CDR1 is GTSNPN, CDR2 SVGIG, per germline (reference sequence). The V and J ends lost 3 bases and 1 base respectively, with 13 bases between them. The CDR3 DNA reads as TGTGCCTGGAGCCAACTGAACCCGTCCTACAATGAGCAGTTCTTC. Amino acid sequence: CAWSQLNPSYNEQFF.

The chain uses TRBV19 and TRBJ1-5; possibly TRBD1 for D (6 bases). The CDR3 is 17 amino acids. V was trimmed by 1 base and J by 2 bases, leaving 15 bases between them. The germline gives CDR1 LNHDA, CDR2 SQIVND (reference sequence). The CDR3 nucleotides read TGTGCCAGTAGTATAGGGTCGACAGGAGGTGGCAATCAGCCCCAGCATTTT. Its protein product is CASSIGSTGGGNQPQHF.

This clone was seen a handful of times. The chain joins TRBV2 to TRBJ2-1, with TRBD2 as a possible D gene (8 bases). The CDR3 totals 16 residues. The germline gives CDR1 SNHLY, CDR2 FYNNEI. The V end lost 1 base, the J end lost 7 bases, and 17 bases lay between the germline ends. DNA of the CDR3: TGTGCCAGCAGTGAAGGACAGGGAGTAGCGGGGAATGAGCAGTTCTTC. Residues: CASSEGQGVAGNEQFF.

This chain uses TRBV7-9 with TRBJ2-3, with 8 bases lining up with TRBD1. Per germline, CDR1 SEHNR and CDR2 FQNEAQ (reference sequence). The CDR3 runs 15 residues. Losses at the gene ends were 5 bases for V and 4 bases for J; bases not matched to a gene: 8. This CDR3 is CASSPPGGGPDTQYF. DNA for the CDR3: TGTGCCAGCAGCCCCCCAGGGGGCGGCCCAGATACGCAGTATTTT. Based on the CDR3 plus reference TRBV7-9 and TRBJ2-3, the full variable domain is DTGVSQNPRHKITKRGQNVTFRCDPISEHNRLYWYRQTLGQGPEFLTYFQNEAQLEKSRLLSDRFSAERPKGSFSTLEIQRTEQGDSAMYLCASSPPGGGPDTQYFGPGTRLTVL.

The CDR3 protein is CASRVGTAQETQYF. DNA of the CDR3: TGTGCCAGCAGGGTCGGGACGGCCCAAGAGACCCAGTACTTC. This sequence joins TRBV28 and TRBJ2-5; perhaps D is TRBD1 or TRBD2 (5 bases each). V was shortened by 6 bases and J by 1 base, with 12 bases between the two germline ends. The length of the CDR3 is 14 residues. Germline CDR1 is MDHEN and CDR2 is SYDVKM.

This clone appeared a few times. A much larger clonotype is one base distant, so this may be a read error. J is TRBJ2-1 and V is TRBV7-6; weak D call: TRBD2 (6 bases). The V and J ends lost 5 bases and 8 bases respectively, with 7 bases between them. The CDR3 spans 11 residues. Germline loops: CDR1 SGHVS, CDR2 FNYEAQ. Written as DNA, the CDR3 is TGTGCCAGCAGCCCGGGGGATGAGCAGTTCTTC. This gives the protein CASSPGDEQFF.

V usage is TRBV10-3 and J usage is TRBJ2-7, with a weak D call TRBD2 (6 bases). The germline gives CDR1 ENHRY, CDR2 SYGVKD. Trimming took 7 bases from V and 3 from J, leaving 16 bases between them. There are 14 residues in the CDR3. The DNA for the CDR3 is TGTGCCATCAAGGAGGGGACGGTGAGCTACGAGCAGTACTTC. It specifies CAIKEGTVSYEQYF.

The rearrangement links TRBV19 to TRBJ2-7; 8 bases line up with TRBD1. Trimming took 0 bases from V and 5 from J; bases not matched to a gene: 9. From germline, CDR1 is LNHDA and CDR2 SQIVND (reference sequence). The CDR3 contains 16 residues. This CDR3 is CASSIDPGQGSHEQYF. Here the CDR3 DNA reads TGTGCCAGTAGTATAGACCCCGGACAGGGAAGCCACGAGCAGTACTTC.

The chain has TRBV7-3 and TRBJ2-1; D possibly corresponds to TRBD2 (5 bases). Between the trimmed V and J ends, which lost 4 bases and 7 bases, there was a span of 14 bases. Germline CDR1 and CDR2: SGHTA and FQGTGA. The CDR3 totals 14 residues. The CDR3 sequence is CASSSSGVTNEQFF. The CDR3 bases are TGTGCCAGCAGCTCATCCGGGGTGACAAATGAGCAGTTCTTC.

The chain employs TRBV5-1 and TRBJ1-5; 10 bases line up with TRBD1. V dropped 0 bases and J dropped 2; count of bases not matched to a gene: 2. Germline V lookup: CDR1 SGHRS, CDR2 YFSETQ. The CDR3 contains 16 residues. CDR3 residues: CASSLDGTGGNQPQHF. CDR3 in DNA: TGCGCCAGCAGCTTGGACGGGACAGGGGGCAATCAGCCCCAGCATTTT.

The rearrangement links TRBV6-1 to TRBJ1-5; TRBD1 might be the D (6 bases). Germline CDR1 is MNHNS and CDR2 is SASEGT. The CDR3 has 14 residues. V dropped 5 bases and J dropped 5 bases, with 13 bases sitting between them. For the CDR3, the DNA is TGTGCCAGCAGTAGGACAGCCTCTTATCAGCCCCAGCATTTT. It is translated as CASSRTASYQPQHF.